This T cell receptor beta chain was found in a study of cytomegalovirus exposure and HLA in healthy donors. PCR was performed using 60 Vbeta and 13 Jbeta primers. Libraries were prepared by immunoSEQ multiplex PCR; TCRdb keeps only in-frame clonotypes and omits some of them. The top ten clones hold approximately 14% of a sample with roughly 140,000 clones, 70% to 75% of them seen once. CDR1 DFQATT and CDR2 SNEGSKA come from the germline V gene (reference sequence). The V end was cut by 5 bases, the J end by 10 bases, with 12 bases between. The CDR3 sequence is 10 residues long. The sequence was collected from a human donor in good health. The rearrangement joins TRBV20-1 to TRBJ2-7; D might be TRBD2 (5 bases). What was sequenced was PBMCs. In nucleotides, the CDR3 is TGCAGTGCTCTTCGGGGATTTCAGTACTTC. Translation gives CSALRGFQYF.